These T cell receptor beta chains were read from a single sample in a study of blood T cell repertoires in COVID-19. Only in-frame clones appear in the TCRdb table, and some are missing; sequencing was by immunoSEQ multiplex PCR. The sample holds hundreds of thousands of clones, roughly 85% seen once. Sequencing was performed on peripheral blood. These receptors were obtained from a young man with active or convalescent COVID-19. CDR3s include the opening cysteine and the closing phenylalanine or tryptophan. A D gene is named only where the DNA matches it firmly. Rows may omit the clone size; those that give it use once, few, many or a size class.

J,size,length,V,D,CDR3,DNA
TRBJ2-1,-,18,TRBV5-5,-,CASSLGRVVMGTYNEQFF,TGTGCCAGCAGCTTGGGCAGGGTTGTTATGGGTACCTACAATGAGCAGTTCTTC
TRBJ1-1,-,11,TRBV2,-,CASSERGKAFF,TGTGCCAGCAGTGAACGGGGTAAAGCTTTCTTT
TRBJ2-3,-,14,TRBV7-3,-,CASSPRQITDTQYF,TGTGCCAGCAGCCCGCGACAGATCACAGATACGCAGTATTTT
TRBJ1-5,-,13,TRBV7-7,-,CASSLRRGQPQHF,TGTGCCAGCAGCCTACGGAGGGGACAGCCCCAGCATTTT
TRBJ2-3,-,16,TRBV5-1,TRBD2,CASSLRLAGGADTQYF,TGCGCCAGCAGCTTGCGGCTAGCGGGAGGGGCAGATACGCAGTATTTT
TRBJ2-1,-,15,TRBV9,TRBD2,CASSPTGTSFDEQFF,TGTGCCAGCAGCCCTACCGGGACTAGCTTCGATGAGCAGTTCTTC
TRBJ1-1,-,16,TRBV4-1,TRBD1,CASSPRQGSVLIEAFF,TGCGCCAGCAGCCCTAGACAGGGATCAGTACTAATTGAAGCTTTCTTT
TRBJ1-2,-,11,TRBV18,-,CASSQQGDYTF,TGTGCCAGCTCACAACAGGGAGACTACACCTTC
TRBJ1-4,-,15,TRBV6-5,TRBD1,CASRPGQGAGEKLFF,TGTGCCAGCAGGCCGGGACAGGGGGCGGGTGAAAAACTGTTTTTT
TRBJ2-3,few,14,TRBV9,-,CASTSGGFADTQYF,TGTGCCAGCACGTCGGGGGGCTTCGCAGATACGCAGTATTTT
TRBJ2-2,-,17,TRBV2,-,CASRGQGGWGDTGELFF,TGTGCCAGCAGGGGCCAGGGAGGATGGGGTGACACCGGGGAGCTGTTTTTT
TRBJ1-6,-,17,TRBV10-3,TRBD1,CAISESGGTSRNSPLHF,TGTGCCATCAGTGAGTCAGGGGGCACCTCCAGAAATTCACCCCTCCACTTT
TRBJ1-2,few,14,TRBV19,-,CASTEPGGGVGYTF,TGTGCCAGTACTGAGCCTGGGGGGGGCGTTGGCTACACCTTC
TRBJ1-4,-,14,TRBV19,-,CASSTSLTNEKLFF,TGTGCCAGTAGTACTTCCTTGACTAATGAAAAACTGTTTTTT
TRBJ1-6,-,15,TRBV7-9,TRBD1,CASSSQTGQDSPLHF,TGTGCCAGCAGCTCTCAGACAGGGCAGGACTCACCCCTCCACTTT
TRBJ1-2,-,12,TRBV2,-,CASNPKGHGYTF,TGTGCCAGTAACCCCAAGGGGCATGGCTACACCTTC
TRBJ2-2,many,16,TRBV7-3,-,CASSLTLLGGSGELFF,TGTGCCAGCAGCTTAACCCTTCTCGGGGGATCTGGGGAGCTGTTTTTT
TRBJ2-1,once,16,TRBV11-2,TRBD2,CASSFLPSGRTNEQFF,TGTGCCAGCAGCTTTCTGCCTAGCGGACGAACCAATGAGCAGTTCTTC
TRBJ2-2,-,17,TRBV9,TRBD1,CASSPRTGAADTGELFF,TGTGCCAGCAGCCCGAGGACAGGGGCGGCGGACACCGGGGAGCTGTTTTTT
TRBJ2-4,once,14,TRBV7-2,-,CASSLGAGSNIQYF,TGTGCCAGCAGCTTAGGGGCGGGTAGCAACATTCAGTACTTC
TRBJ1-5,-,15,TRBV13,-,CASSLGTGGNQPQHF,TGTGCCAGCAGCTTAGGTACAGGCGGCAATCAGCCCCAGCATTTT
TRBJ2-5,-,16,TRBV10-1,TRBD2,CASGWDSGRAGETQYF,TGCGCCAGCGGTTGGGATAGCGGGAGGGCCGGGGAGACCCAGTACTTC
TRBJ2-1,-,14,TRBV6-5,-,CASNLDSSYNEQFF,TGTGCCAGCAACCTGGACAGTTCCTACAATGAGCAGTTCTTC
TRBJ2-7,-,12,TRBV6-6,-,CASSTVTYEQYF,TGTGCCAGCAGCACAGTTACCTACGAGCAGTACTTC
TRBJ2-7,-,14,TRBV7-8,-,CASSFKGRGGEQYF,TGTGCCAGCAGCTTTAAAGGCAGGGGCGGCGAGCAGTACTTC
TRBJ2-2,-,16,TRBV3-1/TRBV3-2,TRBD2,CASSRLLAGANGELFF,TGTGCCAGCAGCCGACTACTAGCGGGAGCTAACGGGGAGCTGTTTTTT
TRBJ2-7,once,15,TRBV10-3,TRBD1,CAINSGTGGSYEQYF,TGTGCCATCAACTCCGGGACAGGGGGCTCCTACGAGCAGTACTTC
TRBJ1-1,-,13,TRBV7-2,-,CASSLSSNTEAFF,TGTGCCAGCAGCTTGTCTTCGAACACTGAAGCTTTCTTT
TRBJ1-5,-,15,TRBV28,-,CASSFFAGVAQPQHF,TGTGCCAGCAGTTTCTTTGCGGGGGTGGCTCAGCCCCAGCATTTT
TRBJ2-3,-,17,TRBV19,TRBD2,CASSPRLAGVGTDTQYF,TGTGCCAGTAGTCCAAGACTAGCCGGGGTGGGCACAGATACGCAGTATTTT
TRBJ2-2,-,15,TRBV5-1,TRBD1,CASSGTGFSTGELFF,TGCGCCAGCTCTGGGACAGGGTTCAGCACCGGGGAGCTGTTTTTT
TRBJ1-4,-,11,TRBV20-1,-,CSARGGGKLFF,TGCAGTGCTAGGGGTGGAGGAAAACTGTTTTTT
TRBJ1-4,few,14,TRBV2,TRBD1,CASRGQGSGEKLFF,TGTGCCAGCAGAGGACAGGGGTCGGGGGAAAAACTGTTTTTT
TRBJ2-7,-,15,TRBV6-5,-,CASRGETGLLYEQYF,TGTGCCAGCAGGGGGGAGACGGGACTCCTTTACGAGCAGTACTTC
TRBJ1-5,-,15,TRBV5-1,-,CASSLGGVSNQPQHF,TGCGCCAGCAGCTTGGGCGGGGTTAGCAATCAGCCCCAGCATTTT
TRBJ2-2,-,12,TRBV11-1,-,CASSFVARELFF,TGTGCCAGCAGCTTTGTGGCCAGGGAGCTGTTTTTT
TRBJ2-5,-,15,TRBV6-5,-,CASSYLSTGRETQYF,TGTGCCAGCAGTTACCTCTCGACAGGGAGGGAGACCCAGTACTTC
TRBJ2-1,-,16,TRBV7-9,TRBD1,CASSSPETGGYNEQFF,TGTGCCAGCAGCTCGCCAGAAACAGGGGGATACAATGAGCAGTTCTTC
TRBJ2-1,once,19,TRBV5-1,-,CASSLEWELGRPRDNEQFF,TGCGCCAGCAGCTTGGAATGGGAGCTAGGTAGGCCAAGAGACAATGAGCAGTTCTTC
TRBJ1-6,-,15,TRBV4-3,-,CASSPSRGSESPLHF,TGCGCCAGCAGCCCCTCTCGTGGTTCGGAGTCACCCCTCCACTTT